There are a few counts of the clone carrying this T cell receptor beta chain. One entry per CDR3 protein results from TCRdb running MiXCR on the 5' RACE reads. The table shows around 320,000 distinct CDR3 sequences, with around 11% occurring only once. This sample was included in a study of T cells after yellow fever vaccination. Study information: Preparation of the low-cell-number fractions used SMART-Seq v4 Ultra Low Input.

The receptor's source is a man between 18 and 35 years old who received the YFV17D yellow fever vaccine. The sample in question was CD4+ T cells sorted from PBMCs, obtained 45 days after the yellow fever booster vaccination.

The CDR3 coding sequence is TGCGCCATAAAGTCGGGAGGGGCTAGACGAGAGACCCAGTACTTC. Its protein product is CAIKSGGARRETQYF. The chain employs TRBV23-1 and TRBJ2-5, with 8 bases fitting TRBD2. TRBV23-1 is an ORF for which the function is uncertain. The CDR3 extends over 15 amino acids. V was clipped by 10 bases and J by 4 bases; unmatched bases: 14.